A single sample is the source of the 6 T cell receptor beta chains below, sequenced in a study of blood T cell repertoires in COVID-19. Sequenced by immunoSEQ multiplex PCR; TCRdb stores in-frame clones only, minus some. Altogether 150,000 to 200,000 clones are present, more than 75% being singletons, with the ten largest covering 5.4%. Material for sequencing was peripheral blood. The receptor source for this set is a woman aged 45-59 years with COVID-19, enrolled during active disease.

V and J are TRBV10-2 and TRBJ2-2, with D possibly matching TRBD2 (5 bases). CDR1 WSHSY and CDR2 SAAADI come from the germline V gene. This CDR3 has 14 amino acids. V was cut by 3 bases and J by 6 bases, with 11 bases left in between. The CDR3 reads CASSDGNVAGELFF. The DNA of the CDR3 is TGCGCCAGCAGTGACGGGAACGTCGCCGGGGAGCTGTTTTTT.

This sequence joins TRBV19 and TRBJ1-2; 7 bases fit TRBD1. This CDR3 contains 13 residues. Germline V lookup: CDR1 LNHDA, CDR2 SQIVND (reference sequence). The V gene end was trimmed by 4 bases and the J gene end by 4 bases; junction bases not matched to a gene: 3. The CDR3 protein is CASSKDRAYGYTF. For the CDR3, the DNA is TGTGCCAGTAGTAAAGACAGGGCCTATGGCTACACCTTC.

This clone was counted a few times. The rearrangement uses TRBV30 and TRBJ1-2; a weak D match, TRBD1 (6 bases). The CDR3 extends over 13 amino acids. CDR1 and CDR2 (germline): GTSNPN, SVGIG (reference sequence). Deletions cut 4 bases from V and 7 bases from J, with 16 bases between. CDR3 sequence (DNA): TGTGCCTGGAACCCTACAGCAGGGGCTGGCTACACCTTC. Protein: CAWNPTAGAGYTF.

The chain couples TRBV6-5 to TRBJ2-7; D might be TRBD2 (7 bases). Germline loops: CDR1 MNHEY, CDR2 SVGAGI. The CDR3 runs to 13 residues. Trimming left V 8 bases short and J 3 bases short, with 14 bases between. The CDR3 is CASGGGPDYEQYF. In DNA, the CDR3 is TGTGCCAGCGGGGGGGGCCCCGACTACGAGCAGTACTTC.

The CDR3 protein is CASTIGGNQPQHF. In nucleotides, the CDR3 is TGTGCCAGTACCATAGGGGGCAATCAGCCCCAGCATTTT. The V gene is TRBV19, the J gene TRBJ1-5, with TRBD1 as a possible D gene (5 bases). Trimming shortened V by 7 bases and J by 2 bases, and 9 bases separated the two germline ends. Germline assignment: CDR1 LNHDA and CDR2 SQIVND (reference sequence). The CDR3 spans 13 residues.

The chain is built from TRBV30 and TRBJ2-2; 8 bases map to TRBD2. Germline-derived CDR1 and CDR2 are GTSNPN and SVGIG (reference sequence). The CDR3 sequence is 17 residues long. The V gene end was trimmed by 0 bases and the J gene end by 4 bases; junction bases not matched to a gene: 10. CDR3 bases: TGTGCCTGGAGTGTCAAAGGGGCGGGGGGCGTCACCGGGGAGCTGTTTTTT. This gives the protein CAWSVKGAGGVTGELFF.